This T cell receptor (beta chain) is from a study of blood T cell repertoires in COVID-19. Study background: Italy, Spain and the United States were the sources of the convalescent and acute COVID-19 samples.

Seattle patient enrollment occurred during active infection, with longitudinal follow-up thereafter. J was trimmed by 2 bases and V by 0 bases; bases with no gene match: 11. The CDR3 has 18 residues. Germline V gene lookup returns CDR1 MNHEY and CDR2 SVGEGT. How the authors handled the data: Researchers report that nucleated cell counts were estimated from reference gene primer amplification. Data came from immunoSEQ multiplex PCR; TCRdb stores just in-frame clones and leaves some out. The DNA gave D and trimming, while V, J and clone size come from that table. The sample contains 250,000 to 350,000 clones, approximately 90% of which appear only once.

The material sequenced was peripheral blood. This receptor was identified in a woman between 50 and 59 years old with COVID-19, enrolled during active disease. This sequence joins TRBV6-2 or TRBV6-3 and TRBJ2-3; 7 positions agree with TRBD1. CDR3 bases: TGTGCCAGCAGTTACTCGAGTTTAGACAGGGTTCCCACAGATACGCAGTATTTT. This encodes CASSYSSLDRVPTDTQYF.